Listed below are T cell receptor beta chains from one sample, sequenced in a study of identical twins. MiXCR was run by TCRdb on the 5' RACE reads, yielding one entry per CDR3 protein. The sample carries 1.5 million or so distinct CDR3 sequences, roughly a third recorded once. Material: cord blood. The receptors here all came from a newborn girl in good health. The CDR3 runs from the conserved cysteine through the conserved F or W.

V: TRBV20-1
CDR3: CSASGDPYQETQYF

V: TRBV10-3
CDR3: CAISVAGAAYNEQFF

V: TRBV14
CDR3: CASSQDGAGNEQYF

V: TRBV2
CDR3: CASSEQLRNTGELFF

V: TRBV3-1
CDR3: CASSQDLPGTSGNGHEETHYF

V: TRBV29-1
CDR3: CSVEQGPYEQYF

V: TRBV7-2
CDR3: CASSSGLQSSYEQYF

V: TRBV29-1
CDR3: CSVGFLTGELFF

V: TRBV7-9
CDR3: CASSRDRYGESAFF

V: TRBV5-1
CDR3: CASSLVQGTGETQYF

V: TRBV19
CDR3: CASSGGQAYEQYF

V: TRBV18
CDR3: CASSRQGTSGSPDTQYF

V: TRBV27
CDR3: CASSLQFGSPDTQYF

V: TRBV12-3/TRBV12-4
CDR3: CASTQRGWPGNTIYF

V: TRBV20-1
CDR3: CSADTSGANTQYF

V: TRBV6-5
CDR3: CASSSPGGVTDTQYF